This TCR beta chain was obtained from a study of T cell responses to AZD1222 COVID-19 vaccine. Regarding the study as a whole: The study found Spike-specific TCR breadth and depth rose after two AZD1222 doses.

The protocol was immunoSEQ multiplex PCR, while the TCRdb copy is restricted to in-frame clones and leaves out a portion. Found here are 150,000 to 200,000 clones, about 90% of them singletons; the top ten hold 1% to 1.5%. The CDR3 sequence is 11 residues long. The germline V and J ends were trimmed by 4 bases and 4 bases, with 5 bases remaining between them. In germline, CDR1 is DFQATT, CDR2 SNEGSKA (reference sequence). This clone was seen a single time. Its antigen is currently unknown. The source was peripheral blood, collected 28 days after the second AZD1222 dose. V usage is TRBV20-1 and J usage is TRBJ1-5; D call uncertain. The TCR originated in an adult who received the AZD1222 COVID-19 vaccine. The CDR3 protein is CSATENQPQHF. CDR3 DNA sequence: TGCAGTGCTACCGAGAATCAGCCCCAGCATTTT.